This TCR beta chain was documented in a study of tumor-infiltrating lymphocytes in primary liver carcinoma. Study details: Those sampled were patients whose primary liver carcinoma was treated by surgical resection. There were roughly 3.65 to 7.13 million productive TCRbeta reads per sample, a yield similar across tissue types. Donors had hepatocellular carcinoma or combined HCC and intrahepatic cholangiocarcinoma.

Note on this clonotype: One end of the junction is discordant with germline, which a read error may explain.

They got blood RNA out of unsorted whole blood and also pulled out germline DNA. Germline CDR1 reads MGHRA; CDR2 reads YSYEKL. The CDR3 is 15 residues long. TCR beta cDNA came from about 500 ng total RNA, primed with a constant-region primer. TCR beta libraries came from three nested multiplex PCR rounds using slightly modified ARM-PCR. The first two PCR rounds used TRBV1-TRBV30 primers with a Cbeta primer, approximately 10 cycles each. TCRdb itself ran the multiplex PCR reads through MiXCR, one entry per CDR3 protein. Seen here are about 210,000 distinct CDR3 sequences, around three fifths observed once, and the top ten hold roughly 7%.

Sequenced sample: peripheral blood. The clonotype originates from a woman aged 60-70 years with primary liver carcinoma and hepatitis B virus infection. The chain couples TRBV4-1 to TRBJ2-1, with a weak D call TRBD2 (5 bases). The DNA for the CDR3 is TGTGCCAGCAGCCAAGTGAGGGCACCGGCGGATGAGCAGTTCTTC. Its protein product is CASSQVRAPADEQFF.